This T cell receptor beta chain derives from a study of tumor and adjacent non-tumor tissue in lung cancer. Across the whole study: Samples averaged around 4 million productive TCRbeta reads each.

RNA was extracted from bulk tissue without any cell sorting. The normal lung tissue was taken more than 3 cm from the tumor edge. Germline V gene lookup returns CDR1 SGHAT and CDR2 FQNNGV. The CDR3 runs to 14 residues. Study-level findings and limits: Patients with more diverse tumor TCRs had worse survival. In normal lung, the top 100 clones were significantly more dominant than in tumor.

This clonotype has more than one count but fewer than ten. Its antigen is unknown. Compared with germline, one end of the junction differs, possibly owing to a read error. Three rounds of nested PCR, following a modified ARM-PCR protocol, produced the TCRbeta library. TCRdb analysed the multiplex PCR reads with MiXCR anew, one entry per CDR3 protein. The sample shows about 100,000 distinct CDR3 sequences, 50% to 70% of them seen only once. This clonotype was sampled from a man aged 30 to 45 with non-small cell lung cancer. The sample consisted of distant non-tumor lung tissue. The V gene is TRBV11-2, the J gene TRBJ2-1; 7 positions agree with TRBD2. CDR3 DNA sequence: TGTGCCTGCCGACTCGGGCTAGCGGACAATGAGCAATTCTTC. It is translated as CACRLGLADNEQFF.